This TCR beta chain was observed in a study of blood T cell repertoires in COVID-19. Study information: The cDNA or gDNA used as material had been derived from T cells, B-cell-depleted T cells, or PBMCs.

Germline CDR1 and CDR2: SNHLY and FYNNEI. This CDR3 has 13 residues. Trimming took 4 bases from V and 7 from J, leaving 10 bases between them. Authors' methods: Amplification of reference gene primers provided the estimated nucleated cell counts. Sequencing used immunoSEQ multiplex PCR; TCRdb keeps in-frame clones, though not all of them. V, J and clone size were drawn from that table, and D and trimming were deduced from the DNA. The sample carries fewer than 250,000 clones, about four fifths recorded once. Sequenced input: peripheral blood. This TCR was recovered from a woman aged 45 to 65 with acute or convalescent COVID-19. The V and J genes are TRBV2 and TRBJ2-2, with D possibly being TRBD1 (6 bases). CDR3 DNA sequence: TGTGCCAGCAGTGGGGACAATCGCGGGGAGCTGTTTTTT. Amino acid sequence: CASSGDNRGELFF.